This TCR beta chain was recorded in a study of T cell responses to AZD1222 COVID-19 vaccine. About this clone itself: The antigen remains undetermined.

The protocol was immunoSEQ multiplex PCR, while the TCRdb copy is restricted to in-frame clones and leaves out a portion. The data contain about 92,000 clones, around 90% of them singletons. With V trimmed by 2 bases and J by 0 bases, 3 bases remained unmatched. The CDR3 is 16 amino acids. Germline loops: CDR1 SGHAT, CDR2 FQNNGV. Findings and caveats of the study: No repertoire was sampled before or during the peak T cell response, only after it. Among spike-specific TCRs, nearly half reportedly target unmutated variant regions. Spike was spanned by vaccine-associated CD4 TCRs, which were dominant at 160-218 and 743-854. Seropositive AZD1222 recipients at baseline numbered only five to seven.

Sample: peripheral blood, taken on day 0 of MenACWY control vaccination. The origin of this receptor is an adult in good health. This rearrangement joins TRBV11-2 to TRBJ2-5; 10 bases align to TRBD2. In DNA, the CDR3 is TGTGCCAGCAGCTTAACGACTAGCGGGTACCAAGAGACCCAGTACTTC. Translated: CASSLTTSGYQETQYF.